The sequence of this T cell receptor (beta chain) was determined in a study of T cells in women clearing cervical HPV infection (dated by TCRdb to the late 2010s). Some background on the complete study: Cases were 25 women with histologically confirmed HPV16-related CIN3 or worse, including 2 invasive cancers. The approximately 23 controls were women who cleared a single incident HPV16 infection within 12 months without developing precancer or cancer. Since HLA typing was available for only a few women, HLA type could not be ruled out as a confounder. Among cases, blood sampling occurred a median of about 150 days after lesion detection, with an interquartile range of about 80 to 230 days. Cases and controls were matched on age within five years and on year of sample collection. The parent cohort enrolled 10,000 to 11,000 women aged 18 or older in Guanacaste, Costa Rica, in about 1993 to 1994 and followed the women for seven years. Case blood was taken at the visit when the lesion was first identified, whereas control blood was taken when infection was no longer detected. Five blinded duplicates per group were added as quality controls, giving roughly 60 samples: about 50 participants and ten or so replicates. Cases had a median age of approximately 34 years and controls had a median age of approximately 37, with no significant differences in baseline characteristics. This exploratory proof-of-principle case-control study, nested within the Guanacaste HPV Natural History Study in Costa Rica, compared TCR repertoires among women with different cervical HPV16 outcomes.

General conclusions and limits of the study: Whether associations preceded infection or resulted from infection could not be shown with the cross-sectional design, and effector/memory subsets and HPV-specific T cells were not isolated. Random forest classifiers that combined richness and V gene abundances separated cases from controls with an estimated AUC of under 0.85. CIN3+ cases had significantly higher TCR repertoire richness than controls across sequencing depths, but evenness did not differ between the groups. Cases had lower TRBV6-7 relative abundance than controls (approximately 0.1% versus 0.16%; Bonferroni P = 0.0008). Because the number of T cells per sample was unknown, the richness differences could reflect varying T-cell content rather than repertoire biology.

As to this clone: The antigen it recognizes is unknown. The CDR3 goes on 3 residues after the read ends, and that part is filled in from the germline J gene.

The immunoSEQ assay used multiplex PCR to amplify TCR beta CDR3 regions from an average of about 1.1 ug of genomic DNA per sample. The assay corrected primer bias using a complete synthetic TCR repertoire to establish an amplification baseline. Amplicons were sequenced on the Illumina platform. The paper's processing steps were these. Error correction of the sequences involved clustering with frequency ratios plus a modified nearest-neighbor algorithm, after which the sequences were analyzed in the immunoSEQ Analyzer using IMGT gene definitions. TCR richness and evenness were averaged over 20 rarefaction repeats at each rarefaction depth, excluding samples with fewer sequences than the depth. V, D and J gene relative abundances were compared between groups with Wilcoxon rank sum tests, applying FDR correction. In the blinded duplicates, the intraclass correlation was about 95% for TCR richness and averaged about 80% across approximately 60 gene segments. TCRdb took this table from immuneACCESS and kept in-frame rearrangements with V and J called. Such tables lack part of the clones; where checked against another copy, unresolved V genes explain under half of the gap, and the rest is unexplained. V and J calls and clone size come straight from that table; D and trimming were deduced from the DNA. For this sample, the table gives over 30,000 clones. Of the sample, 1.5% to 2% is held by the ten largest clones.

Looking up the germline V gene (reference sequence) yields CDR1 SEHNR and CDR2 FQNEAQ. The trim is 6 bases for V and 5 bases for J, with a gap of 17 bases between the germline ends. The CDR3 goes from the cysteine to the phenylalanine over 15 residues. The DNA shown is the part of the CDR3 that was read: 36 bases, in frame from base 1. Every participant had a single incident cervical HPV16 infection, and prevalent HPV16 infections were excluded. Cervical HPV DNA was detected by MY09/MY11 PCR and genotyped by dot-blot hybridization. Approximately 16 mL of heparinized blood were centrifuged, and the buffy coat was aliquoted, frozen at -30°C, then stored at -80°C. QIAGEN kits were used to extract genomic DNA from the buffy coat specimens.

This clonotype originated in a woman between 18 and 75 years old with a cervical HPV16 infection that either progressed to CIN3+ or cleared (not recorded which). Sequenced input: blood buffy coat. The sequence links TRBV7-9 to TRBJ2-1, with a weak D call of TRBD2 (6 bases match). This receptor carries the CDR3 CASRTRTILNNEQFF. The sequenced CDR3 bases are TGTGCCAGCAGAACAAGGACTATTCTGAACAATGAG. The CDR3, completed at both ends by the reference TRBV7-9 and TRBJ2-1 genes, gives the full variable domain DTGVSQNPRHKITKRGQNVTFRCDPISEHNRLYWYRQTLGQGPEFLTYFQNEAQLEKSRLLSDRFSAERPKGSFSTLEIQRTEQGDSAMYLCASRTRTILNNEQFFGPGTRLTVL.